The 12 T cell receptor beta chains presented below share a single source sample, sequenced in a study of cytomegalovirus exposure and HLA in healthy donors. The assay was immunoSEQ multiplex PCR, and TCRdb's table has in-frame clones only and misses some. Of over 85,000 clones in the sample, roughly 84% were seen once. The sample was PBMCs. The source of these receptors is a woman aged 18-29 years in good health and CMV-seropositive.

The J gene is TRBJ1-5, the V gene TRBV23-1; D gene uncertain. TRBV23-1 is given ORF status, its function remaining uncertain. Trimming left V 10 bases short and J 3 bases short, with 13 bases between. This CDR3 has 13 amino acids. This CDR3 is CATPRPFNQPQHF. The CDR3 nucleotides read TGCGCCACCCCGCGTCCGTTCAATCAGCCCCAGCATTTT.

The chain carries TRBV4-1 and TRBJ2-3; D is unresolved. From germline, CDR1 is MGHRA and CDR2 YSYEKL. V lost 3 bases and J 6 bases, leaving 7 bases between the germline ends. This CDR3 contains 12 residues. The CDR3 region is CASSHIGDTQYF. As DNA, the CDR3 is TGCGCCAGCAGCCACATCGGGGATACGCAGTATTTT.

The chain recombines TRBV4-3 with TRBJ1-1, with TRBD1 matching 11 bases. Looked up from germline, CDR1 is LGHNA and CDR2 is YSLEER. V lost 0 bases, J lost 0 bases, and 6 bases stayed unmatched. The CDR3 runs to 18 residues. CDR3 amino acids: CASSQEGGTGGLNTEAFF. CDR3 coding DNA: TGCGCCAGCAGCCAAGAAGGAGGGACAGGGGGTTTGAACACTGAAGCTTTCTTT.

The chain uses TRBV9 and TRBJ2-1; D may be TRBD1 (6 bases). The germline V gene has CDR1 SGDLS and CDR2 YYNGEE. The CDR3 spans 13 residues. The V gene lost 3 bases and the J gene lost 6 bases, with 10 bases spanning the gap. This CDR3 is CASSGRGGNEQFF. CDR3 DNA: TGTGCCAGCAGCGGACGAGGGGGCAATGAGCAGTTCTTC.

The chain employs TRBV7-3 and TRBJ2-2, with D perhaps matching TRBD2 (5 bases). Trimming stripped 4 bases from V and 0 bases from J, with 9 bases between. The CDR3 sequence is 15 residues long. Germline V gene data show CDR1 as SGHTA and CDR2 as FQGTGA. The CDR3 reads CASSYGLPNTGELFF. The CDR3 nucleotides are TGTGCCAGCAGCTACGGACTCCCGAACACCGGGGAGCTGTTTTTT.

The chain links TRBV6-1 to TRBJ1-5, with 10 bases matching TRBD1. V lost 6 bases to trimming and J lost 7 bases; unmatched junction nucleotides: 6. The V gene's germline CDR1 is MNHNS and CDR2 SASEGT. The CDR3 is 14 residues long. The CDR3 DNA reads as TGTGCCAGCAGGAGACAGGGGGCAAAGCAGCCCCAGCATTTT. It is translated as CASRRQGAKQPQHF.

The chain combines TRBV11-2 with TRBJ1-1, with D hard to call. This CDR3 is 19 amino acids long. V gave up 5 bases and J gave up 0 bases, with 25 bases separating them. Germline-derived CDR1 and CDR2 are SGHAT and FQNNGV. The chain's CDR3 is CASSAGRVLGPGVNTEAFF. In DNA form, the CDR3 reads TGTGCCAGCAGCGCAGGCCGGGTACTAGGCCCCGGGGTGAACACTGAAGCTTTCTTT.

The rearrangement joins TRBV18 to TRBJ1-1; D not certain. Germline values: CDR1 KGHSH, CDR2 LQKENI. CDR3 length equals 13 residues. Trimming shortened V by 1 base and J by 3 bases, and 6 bases separated the two germline ends. The CDR3: CASSPREDTEAFF. The CDR3 nucleotides read TGTGCCAGCTCACCACGGGAGGACACTGAAGCTTTCTTT.

Points on this clone: This CDR3 is also generated by other DNA sequences in the sample. This chain uses TRBV9 with TRBJ1-6; D ambiguous. V lost 0 bases and J 7 bases, leaving 14 bases between the germline ends. Germline CDR1 reads SGDLS; CDR2 reads YYNGEE. The CDR3 is 16 residues long. CDR3 protein: CASSVATVGGNSPLHF. For the CDR3, the DNA is TGTGCCAGCAGCGTAGCTACTGTGGGCGGGAATTCACCCCTCCACTTT.

This clone was detected a few times. The chain uses TRBV30 and TRBJ1-2; D is ambiguous. The CDR3 has 14 amino acids. Trimming took 0 bases from V and 4 from J, leaving 12 bases between them. Germline values: CDR1 GTSNPN, CDR2 SVGIG (reference sequence). CDR3 protein: CAWSVFARSYGYTF. The CDR3 region has the DNA TGTGCCTGGAGTGTATTCGCCAGGTCCTATGGCTACACCTTC.

The rearrangement links TRBV5-1 to TRBJ1-2; maybe TRBD1 (6 bases). Germline CDR1 SGHRS, CDR2 YFSETQ. There are 15 residues in the CDR3. The V and J ends lost 1 base and 7 bases respectively, with 17 bases between them. The CDR3 nucleotides are TGCGCCAGCAGCTTGAAGCCGGACAGCGGAGGTGGCTACACCTTC. It codes for CASSLKPDSGGGYTF.

The chain employs TRBV4-2 and TRBJ1-1, with 7 bases that match TRBD1. This CDR3 contains 15 residues. From germline, CDR1 is LGHNA and CDR2 YNFKEQ. Trimming cost V 0 bases and J 2 bases; bases outside gene matches: 3. CDR3 residues: CASSQEQGLNTEAFF. CDR3 bases: TGTGCCAGCAGCCAAGAACAGGGGCTCAACACTGAAGCTTTCTTT.